The sequence of this T cell receptor beta chain was determined in a study of blood T cell repertoires in COVID-19. Measured with immunoSEQ multiplex PCR; TCRdb has only the in-frame clones, and not every one. The sample contains 250,000 to 300,000 clones, roughly 85% of which appear only once. Germline lookup yields CDR1 SGHTA and CDR2 FQGTGA. The CDR3 totals 15 residues. Trimming removed 3 bases from V and 7 bases from J; junction bases left unmatched: 7. This TCR was recovered from a woman aged 45-65 years who had been exposed to COVID-19. The chain employs TRBV7-3 and TRBJ1-1; TRBD1 matches at 11 bases. Source material: PBMCs or T cells enriched from blood (not recorded which). Here the CDR3 DNA reads TGTGCCAGCAGCTTGGATGGGACAGGGGGGTTTGAAGCTTTCTTT. Its translation: CASSLDGTGGFEAFF.